This entry is about one T cell receptor (beta chain). One end of the junction fails to match germline, which may point to a read error. This sample is drawn from a study of human T cells and chemical hapten exposure. Stated time point: patch test 2, 6 weeks after DPC sensitization. Documented treatment: therapeutic diphenylcyclopropenone sensitization with weekly scalp DPC. The drawing of blood occurred before each patch test was applied. Before extraction, the whole blood was not fractionated, and total RNA was taken from it. MiXCR was run by TCRdb on the RACE reads, yielding one entry per CDR3 protein. The table lists about 82,000 distinct CDR3 sequences, 6.6% of them singletons. Specimen: whole blood, collected in connection with sensitization to the hapten diphenylcyclopropenone (DPC). This clonotype originated in a woman aged 25 to 45 with alopecia areata. Some clones in this sample may be carry-over from other donors' samples.

CDR3 residues: CASSLEKGGQPQNF. DNA for the CDR3: TGTGCCAGCAGTTTGGAAAAGGGGGGTCAGCCCCAGAATTTT. The J gene is TRBJ1-5, the V gene TRBV12-3 or TRBV12-4, with D maybe TRBD1 (6 bases). This CDR3 has 14 residues.